This TCR beta chain was captured in a study of metastatic and nonmetastatic thyroid tumors (dated by TCRdb to the early 2020s). Context from the whole study: For patients with malignant and with benign thyroid disease, the researchers compared repertoires between peripheral blood samples and tumor or nodule tissue samples.

Here is what the overall study found, with its caveats: In both blood and tumor samples, TCR beta diversity was reported to be significantly higher in malignant tumors than in benign nodules.

This clone was counted ten times or more. There is no known antigen for this receptor. No much larger clonotype is one base removed from it; base qualities were not supplied. Before undergoing thyroid surgery, none of the patients had been given any kind of treatment. The study retrospectively analysed patient clinical samples collected from about 2012 to 2019 using T-cell receptor beta sequencing. Receptor amplification or capture employed PCR. For sequencing, an Illumina HiSeq 4000 was employed. High-throughput sequencing was used to profile the TCR beta-chain CDR3 region of every patient. The authors processed their data as follows. The researchers built a classifier to tell apart papillary thyroid cancer patients with distant metastasis, based on CDR3 differences among clinicopathological groups. To measure repertoire diversity the researchers used the Shannon index, while the Morisita-Horn index served to gauge how similar the tumor and blood repertoires were. TCRdb handled the public reads itself, with Q25 trimming in fastp and clone calling in MiXCR, and kept productive beta chains. TCRdb, rather than the study authors, made the V and J calls. The sample records about 32,000 clones, about 19% of which are singletons. The ten largest account for 6.5% to 8% of the sample.

Trimming accounts for 5 bases at V and 2 bases at J, while the number of junction bases matched to no gene is 4. CDR1 and CDR2 are read off the germline V gene (reference sequence) as WNHNN and SYGVQD. The CDR3 runs 14 residues from the cysteine to the phenylalanine. Just CDR3 DNA is preserved here, 42 bases in frame from base 1. Sequencing was performed on blood. The sequence derives from a female donor with papillary thyroid cancer or a benign thyroid nodule (not recorded which). Some clones in this sample may be carry-over from other donors' samples. The chain joins TRBV10-1 to TRBJ2-3; the junction holds 7 bases that match TRBD2. The nucleotides are TGCGCCAGCAGTCCCGGGACTAACACAGATACGCAGTATTTT. It codes for CASSPGTNTDTQYF.